The rows below give T cell receptor beta chains drawn from one sample of a study of regulatory T cells in long-lasting Graves disease. TCRdb passed the multiplex PCR reads through MiXCR, listing each CDR3 protein once. The data contain nearly 350,000 distinct CDR3 sequences, roughly a fifth of them singletons. The material was peripheral blood mononuclear cells (PBMCs), obtained when the disease was refractory, from a patient treated with antithyroid drugs. All receptors derive from a female donor with Graves disease. Both conserved end residues are part of each CDR3. Fields, in order: clone size, J gene, V gene, D gene, CDR3 protein, CDR3 DNA. The D gene is left open where the match is weak. Size is stated for part of the rows, as once, few or many counts, or as a class when the clone is expanded.

>NA|TRBJ2-7|TRBV28|TRBD2
CASRGAGGPGGYREQYF
TGTGCCAGCAGAGGGGCGGGAGGGCCGGGGGGATATCGCGAGCAGTACTTC
>NA|TRBJ1-3|TRBV6-1|NA
CAGAVSLSSGNTIYF
TGTGCCGGGGCGGTAAGCCTAAGCTCTGGAAACACCATATATTTT
>many|TRBJ2-7|TRBV5-5|NA
CAEKYFSEQYF
TGTGCCGAGAAGTATTTTTCCGAGCAGTACTTC
>many|TRBJ2-5|TRBV2|NA
CASSGTSQETQYF
TGTGCCAGCAGTGGGACTTCTCAAGAGACCCAGTACTTC
>few|TRBJ1-5|TRBV7-2|NA
CASSLELNKPQHF
TGTGCCAGCAGCTTAGAGCTGAATAAGCCCCAGCATTTT
>many|TRBJ2-7|TRBV28|NA
CASRDGGASYEQYF
TGTGCCAGCAGAGACGGAGGAGCCTCCTACGAGCAGTACTTC
>many|TRBJ1-2|TRBV28|NA
CASSFGTDYGYTF
TGTGCCAGCAGCTTCGGGACGGACTATGGCTACACCTTC
>NA|TRBJ1-1|TRBV20-1|TRBD1
CSAVMVTGGTEAFF
TGCAGTGCCGTGATGGTGACAGGGGGCACTGAAGCTTTCTTT
>few|TRBJ1-2|TRBV6-2/TRBV6-3|NA
CASSYPPRDGYTF
TGTGCCAGCAGTTACCCCCCCCGGGATGGCTACACCTTC
>many|TRBJ2-7|TRBV20-1|TRBD1
CSARGEGQGGYEQYF
TGCAGTGCTAGAGGAGAGGGACAGGGGGGTTACGAGCAGTACTTC
>many|TRBJ2-7|TRBV7-8|TRBD1
CASSLRTGRSYEQYF
TGTGCCAGCAGCTTAAGGACAGGGAGGTCCTACGAGCAGTACTTC
>NA|TRBJ2-7|TRBV7-9|TRBD2
CASQGLAGGKIYEQYF
TGTGCCAGCCAGGGACTAGCGGGAGGGAAGATTTACGAGCAGTACTTC
>many|TRBJ2-7|TRBV2|TRBD1
CASTGFRDRAYEQYF
TGTGCCAGCACGGGGTTTCGGGACAGGGCCTACGAGCAGTACTTC
>NA|TRBJ2-5|TRBV7-9|NA
CASSFWAVGDQETQYF
TGTGCCAGCAGCTTCTGGGCGGTGGGGGACCAAGAGACCCAGTACTTC
>NA|TRBJ2-7|TRBV7-9|NA
CASSLFLDIHYEQYF
TGTGCCAGCAGCTTATTCCTGGATATTCACTACGAGCAGTACTTC
>few|TRBJ1-4|TRBV6-1|NA
CASFGGSEKLFF
TGTGCCAGCTTTGGGGGGTCTGAAAAACTGTTTTTT
>few|TRBJ1-5|TRBV2|TRBD1
CASSRQGPNSNQPQHF
TGTGCCAGCAGCAGACAGGGCCCCAATAGCAATCAGCCCCAGCATTTT
>NA|TRBJ2-1|TRBV28|NA
CASSLFLWIQTYNEQFF
TGTGCCAGCAGTTTGTTTTTGTGGATCCAGACCTACAATGAGCAGTTCTTC
>few|TRBJ1-1|TRBV4-1|NA
CASFGLGMNTEAFF
TGCGCCAGCTTTGGACTCGGAATGAACACTGAAGCTTTCTTT
>many|TRBJ2-7|TRBV28|NA
CASSWGRLSEQYF
TGTGCCAGCAGTTGGGGCAGGCTCTCCGAGCAGTACTTC
>NA|TRBJ2-1|TRBV6-1|TRBD1
CASSDQGTGSGNEQFF
TGTGCCAGCAGTGACCAGGGGACAGGGAGTGGCAATGAGCAGTTCTTC
>many|TRBJ1-2|TRBV15|TRBD1
CATSVGQGMSGYTF
TGTGCCACCAGCGTCGGACAGGGGATGAGTGGCTACACCTTC
>few|TRBJ1-1|TRBV11-2|NA
CASSSHRGGASDTEAFF
TGTGCCAGCAGCTCCCATCGGGGGGGGGCTAGTGACACTGAAGCTTTCTTT
>many|TRBJ2-2|TRBV28|NA
CASTLRVWANTGELFF
TGTGCCAGCACCCTTAGAGTTTGGGCGAACACCGGGGAGCTGTTTTTT
>many|TRBJ1-1|TRBV25-1|NA
CASGVGTEAFF
TGTGCCAGCGGGGTGGGCACTGAAGCTTTCTTT
>many|TRBJ1-2|TRBV6-5|TRBD1
CASSYSRSTGRDTF
TGTGCCAGCAGTTACTCTCGCTCGACAGGGCGCGACACCTTC
>many|TRBJ2-7|TRBV7-2|TRBD2
CASSAAGDSYEQYF
TGTGCCAGCAGCGCGGCGGGGGACTCCTACGAGCAGTACTTC
>once|TRBJ2-7|TRBV11-2|NA
CASSLDPGYSYEQYF
TGTGCCAGCAGCTTAGATCCCGGTTACTCCTACGAGCAGTACTTC
>many|TRBJ1-1|TRBV12-5|TRBD1
CASGLFRQGIGEAFF
TGTGCTAGTGGTTTGTTCCGACAGGGCATCGGTGAAGCTTTCTTT
>many|TRBJ1-2|TRBV2|NA
CASSYSPQTARGYTF
TGTGCCAGCAGTTACTCCCCACAGACAGCGCGTGGCTACACCTTC
>many|TRBJ1-5|TRBV6-2/TRBV6-3|TRBD1
CASSYPDRVRLYGNQPQHF
TGTGCCAGCAGTTACCCGGACAGGGTCAGATTGTACGGCAATCAGCCCCAGCATTTT
>NA|TRBJ2-7|TRBV25-1|NA
CASSEWGSSYEQYF
TGTGCCAGCAGTGAGTGGGGGAGCTCCTACGAGCAGTACTTC
>NA|TRBJ2-1|TRBV20-1|NA
CSAQRGASYNEQFF
TGCAGTGCCCAGAGAGGGGCCTCCTACAATGAGCAGTTCTTC
>NA|TRBJ2-1|TRBV9|NA
CASSVADDSYNEQFF
TGTGCCAGCAGCGTAGCCGATGATTCCTACAATGAGCAGTTCTTC
>NA|TRBJ1-6|TRBV5-1|NA
CASSSQTDSPLHF
TGCGCCAGCAGCTCGCAAACGGATTCACCCCTCCACTTT
>many|TRBJ2-2|TRBV11-2|TRBD2
CASRVLAGANTGELFF
TGTGCCAGCAGGGTTCTAGCGGGGGCGAACACCGGGGAGCTGTTTTTT
>NA|TRBJ2-1|TRBV11-2|TRBD2
CASGPIRAGGWSSYNEQFF
TGTGCCAGCGGCCCCATTAGAGCGGGAGGCTGGAGCTCCTACAATGAGCAGTTCTTC
>NA|TRBJ1-1|TRBV30|NA
CAWRLGTEAFF
TGTGCCTGGCGACTTGGGACTGAAGCTTTCTTT
>NA|TRBJ1-2|TRBV5-6|NA
CASSLGGPSNYGYTF
TGTGCCAGCAGCTTGGGGGGGCCCTCTAACTATGGCTACACCTTC
>NA|TRBJ1-6|TRBV6-4|NA
CASREADGVNSPLHF
TGTGCCAGCAGGGAGGCGGACGGGGTTAATTCACCCCTCCACTTT